This T cell receptor beta chain was found in a study of T cell responses to AZD1222 COVID-19 vaccine. The study's findings and limits: A mostly white British donor set with more females was recruited, and clonal diversity was possibly underestimated. The study reported that nearly half of spike-specific TCRs target unmutated variant regions.

The repertoire was sequenced with immunoSEQ multiplex PCR; TCRdb's copy has only in-frame clones and lacks some. The sample yields 130,000 or so clones, around 91% seen once. Remarks on this clone: No antigen is known for it.

Sequenced here: peripheral blood, sampled on day 0 of AZD1222 vaccination. The receptor comes from an adult in good health.

CDR3 loop: CASGPGGSGANVLTF. Written as DNA, the CDR3 is TGTGCTAGTGGCCCAGGGGGCTCTGGGGCCAACGTCCTGACTTTC. The J gene is TRBJ2-6, the V gene TRBV12-5; TRBD1 aligns across 7 bases. Germline values: CDR1 LGHNT, CDR2 FRNRAP. This CDR3 has 15 amino acids. V shed 6 bases, J shed 0 bases, and the junction held 2 bases outside the gene matches.